Listed here are 6 T cell receptor beta chains from one sample, sequenced in a study of blood T cell repertoires in COVID-19. Profiling relied on immunoSEQ multiplex PCR, and the TCRdb table lists in-frame clones only, not all of them. The sample has some 400,000 clones, 90% seen once. The specimen was peripheral blood. All receptors come from a man between 18 and 35 years old with active or convalescent COVID-19.

This clone was counted a single time. The chain joins TRBV7-8 to TRBJ1-1; D remains unclear. Germline V CDR1 and CDR2: SGHVS, FQNEAQ. Trimming took off 2 bases at V and 0 bases at J, with 10 bases between the two ends. This CDR3 is 15 amino acids long. The CDR3, as DNA: TGTGCCAGCAGCTTATTTACACATTTGAACACTGAAGCTTTCTTT. Its translation is CASSLFTHLNTEAFF. The full variable domain, completed using reference TRBV7-8 and TRBJ1-1, is GAGVSQSPRYKVAKRGQDVALRCDPISGHVSLFWYQQALGQGPEFLTYFQNEAQLDKSGLPSDRFFAERPEGSVSTLKIQRTQQEDSAVYLCASSLFTHLNTEAFFGQGTRLTVV.

The chain links TRBV15 to TRBJ2-1; a weak D match, TRBD2 (6 bases). CDR3 size: 14 residues. Per germline, CDR1 LNHNV and CDR2 YYDKDF (reference sequence). V lost 3 bases and J lost 4, with 10 bases in between. Written as DNA, the CDR3 is TGTGCCACCAGCAGGACGGGGGATTACAATGAGCAGTTCTTC. Amino acids: CATSRTGDYNEQFF.

The DNA for the CDR3 is TGTGCCAGCAGCTTGGGCACAAGTTATGGCTACACCTTC. Protein sequence: CASSLGTSYGYTF. The V call is TRBV5-4, the J call TRBJ1-2; D not resolved. Germline V gene lookup returns CDR1 SGHNT and CDR2 YYREEE (reference sequence). This CDR3 has 13 residues. The V end lost 0 bases, the J end lost 5 bases, and 8 bases lay between the germline ends.

The V gene is TRBV6-5, the J gene TRBJ2-1; tentative D call: TRBD2 (6 bases). Germline V gene lookup returns CDR1 MNHEY and CDR2 SVGAGI. Trimming left V 7 bases short and J 8 bases short, with 15 bases between. The CDR3 is made up of 13 amino acids. This chain's CDR3 is CASTRTSNYEQFF. The CDR3 bases are TGTGCCAGCACTCGAACTAGCAACTATGAGCAGTTCTTC.

The gene calls are TRBV4-1 and TRBJ2-7; maybe TRBD2 (5 bases). The V end was cut by 3 bases, the J end by 0 bases, with 9 bases between. The V gene's germline CDR1 is MGHRA and CDR2 YSYEKL. The CDR3 loop spans 14 amino acids. This chain's CDR3 is CASSQGRSSYEQYF. In nucleotides, the CDR3 is TGCGCCAGCAGCCAGGGGAGAAGCTCCTACGAGCAGTACTTC.

J is TRBJ2-3 and V is TRBV27; 9 nucleotides align to TRBD2. Germline V lookup: CDR1 MNHEY, CDR2 SMNVEV (reference sequence). CDR3 length equals 19 residues. The ends lost 4 bases at V and 6 bases at J; junction bases unmatched: 20. This CDR3 reads CASSSPRTLAGEHADTQYF. The CDR3 DNA is TGTGCCAGCAGTTCGCCTCGGACGTTAGCGGGAGAACACGCGGATACGCAGTATTTT.